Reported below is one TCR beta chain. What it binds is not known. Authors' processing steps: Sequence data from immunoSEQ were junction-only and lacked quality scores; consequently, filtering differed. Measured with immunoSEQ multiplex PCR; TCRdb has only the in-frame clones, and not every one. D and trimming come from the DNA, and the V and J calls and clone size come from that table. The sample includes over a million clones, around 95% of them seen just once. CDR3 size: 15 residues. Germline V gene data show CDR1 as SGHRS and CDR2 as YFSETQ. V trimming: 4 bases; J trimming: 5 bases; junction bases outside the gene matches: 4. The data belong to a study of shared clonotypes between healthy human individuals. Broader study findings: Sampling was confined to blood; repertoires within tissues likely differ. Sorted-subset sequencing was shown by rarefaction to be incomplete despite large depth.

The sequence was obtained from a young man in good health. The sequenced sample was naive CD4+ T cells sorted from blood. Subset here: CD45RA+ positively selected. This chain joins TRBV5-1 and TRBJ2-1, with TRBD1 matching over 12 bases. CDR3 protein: CASSHRDRGHNEQFF. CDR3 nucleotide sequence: TGCGCCAGCAGCCACCGGGACAGGGGGCACAATGAGCAGTTCTTC.